This T cell receptor beta chain is drawn from a study of blood T cell repertoires in COVID-19. Study at large: Researchers got acute and convalescent COVID-19 samples from the United States, Italy and Spain. In each case, the material was cDNA or gDNA derived from T cells, B-cell-depleted T cells, or PBMCs.

The CDR3 length is 15 residues. Trimming pared 1 base from V and 0 bases from J, leaving 7 bases between. Germline V gives CDR1 SGHAT, CDR2 FQNNGV. Using immunoSEQ multiplex PCR, the repertoire was profiled, and TCRdb retains in-frame clones only, with some absent. The data show 40,000 to 50,000 clones, 85% to 90% seen once. Sequencing used peripheral blood. The TCR was taken from a human donor in a cohort sampled during active COVID-19. The chain joins TRBV11-2 to TRBJ2-1; D ambiguous. The CDR3 DNA follows: TGTGCCAGCAGCTTAGGTGGTAGCTCCTACAATGAGCAGTTCTTC. This sequence encodes CASSLGGSSYNEQFF.